These T cell receptor beta chains were read from a single sample in a study of shared clonotypes between healthy human individuals. Measured with immunoSEQ multiplex PCR; TCRdb has only the in-frame clones, and not every one. The sample holds hundreds of thousands of clones, roughly 95% seen once. The sample taken for sequencing was naive CD8+ T cells sorted from blood. The receptors stem from a woman aged 25 to 45 in good health. CDR3s include the opening cysteine and the closing phenylalanine or tryptophan. D genes are given only for firm matches. For some rows the clone size is stated as once, few or many, or as a class when expanded; others skip it.

D gene,V gene,clone size,J gene,CDR3 length,CDR3 DNA,CDR3 protein
TRBD1,TRBV7-8,.,TRBJ2-1,18,TGTGCCAGCAGCATTCCGGGACAGGGGGCTCCCCCCTACAATGAGCAGTTCTTC,CASSIPGQGAPPYNEQFF
.,TRBV9,.,TRBJ2-7,14,TGTGCCAGCAGCCTAAGCGGGTTCTCCTACGAGCAGTACTTC,CASSLSGFSYEQYF
TRBD2,TRBV10-3,once,TRBJ2-7,14,TGTGCCATCAGCCTGGGACTAGATTTCAACGAGCAGTACTTC,CAISLGLDFNEQYF
.,TRBV27,.,TRBJ1-4,14,TGTGCCAGCAGTCCTCAGGGCTTTGGCGAAAAACTGTTTTTT,CASSPQGFGEKLFF
.,TRBV4-1,once,TRBJ2-2,14,TGCGCCAGCAGCCCCGGTCCCCTAGACGGGGAGCTGTTTTTT,CASSPGPLDGELFF
TRBD2,TRBV4-1,once,TRBJ2-4,19,TGCGCCAGCAGCCAATTTCCGGGACTAGCGGGAGTGGGCAAAAACATTCAGTACTTC,CASSQFPGLAGVGKNIQYF
.,TRBV19,.,TRBJ1-4,16,TGTGCCAGTAGCGCACGCTCGACGGTGATTAATGAAAAACTGTTTTTT,CASSARSTVINEKLFF
TRBD1,TRBV6-6,.,TRBJ2-1,12,TGTGCCAGCAGTTACCGAGACAGGGGGCAGTTCTTC,CASSYRDRGQFF
.,TRBV2,.,TRBJ1-4,13,TGTGCCAGCAGTGATTCTTTGAGGGAAAAACTGTTTTTT,CASSDSLREKLFF
.,TRBV7-8,.,TRBJ2-2,13,TGTGCCAGCAGCTTCCAGGGTACCGGGGAGCTGTTTTTT,CASSFQGTGELFF
.,TRBV28,.,TRBJ2-7,14,TGTGCCAGCAGTTTAAGTGGAGATCCCTACGAGCAGTACTTC,CASSLSGDPYEQYF
TRBD1,TRBV28,once,TRBJ2-7,14,TGTGCCAGCAGGACAGGGGCGAATTCCTACGAGCAGTACTTC,CASRTGANSYEQYF
.,TRBV11-2,.,TRBJ2-7,12,TGTGCCAGCAGCTTAGATAGATACGAGCAGTACTTC,CASSLDRYEQYF
.,TRBV9,.,TRBJ1-1,13,TGTGCCAGCAGCGCACAGGGTTTCACTGAAGCTTTCTTT,CASSAQGFTEAFF
TRBD1,TRBV7-9,.,TRBJ1-2,17,TGTGCCAGCAGCTCACCCGGATGGGGACAGGGGCACTATGGCTACACCTTC,CASSSPGWGQGHYGYTF
TRBD2,TRBV27,.,TRBJ2-4,15,TGTGCCAGCAGTTTCGCCACTAGCGGGAGTAACATTCAGTACTTC,CASSFATSGSNIQYF
TRBD2,TRBV9,.,TRBJ2-1,16,TGTGCCAGCAGCTTAACTAGCGAACCCTCCTACAATGAGCAGTTCTTC,CASSLTSEPSYNEQFF
TRBD2,TRBV27,.,TRBJ2-7,12,TGTGCCAACGTGGGAGGGGCCTACGAGCAGTACTTC,CANVGGAYEQYF
.,TRBV28,.,TRBJ1-2,16,TGTGCCAGCAGTTTAATGATGGGGGGGTCTAACTATGGCTACACCTTC,CASSLMMGGSNYGYTF
TRBD1,TRBV27,.,TRBJ1-5,15,TGTGCCAGCAGCCTGGGGACAGGGGGAAATCAGCCCCAGCATTTT,CASSLGTGGNQPQHF
.,TRBV27,.,TRBJ2-7,13,TGTGCCAGCAGTTTTGGCGGGTCTGACGAGCAGTACTTC,CASSFGGSDEQYF
TRBD2,TRBV19,.,TRBJ2-1,16,TGTGCCAGTAGTATAGCCCCTAGCGGGCTTTACAATGAGCAGTTCTTC,CASSIAPSGLYNEQFF
.,TRBV29-1,few,TRBJ1-1,12,TGCAGCGTTCCGCCGGACGGAAATGAAGCTTTCTTT,CSVPPDGNEAFF
.,TRBV28,.,TRBJ2-1,14,TGTGCCAGCAGTTTTGAGACTAGAAACAATGAGCAGTTCTTC,CASSFETRNNEQFF
.,TRBV7-7,.,TRBJ2-7,14,TGTGCCAGCAGCTTAGGAGGGGGGACTTACGAGCAGTACTTC,CASSLGGGTYEQYF
.,TRBV11-2,.,TRBJ2-1,14,TGTGCCAGCAGCTTAGGCAGCTCCTACAATGAGCAGTTCTTC,CASSLGSSYNEQFF
TRBD2,TRBV11-1,.,TRBJ2-7,15,TGTGCCAGCAGCCTGGAGCTAGCGGGAGCTTCCGAGCAGTACTTC,CASSLELAGASEQYF
.,TRBV28,.,TRBJ1-3,16,TGTGCCAGCAGTTGGGTCGCGGGGAGCTCTGGAAACACCATATATTTT,CASSWVAGSSGNTIYF
TRBD2,TRBV6-5,once,TRBJ2-1,14,TGTGCCAGCAGTAATAGCGGGAGGGGGGGGGAGCAGTTCTTC,CASSNSGRGGEQFF
TRBD1,TRBV6-6,.,TRBJ2-2,15,TGTGCCAGCAGTCGGACAGGGGACGGTCCCGGGGAGCTGTTTTTT,CASSRTGDGPGELFF
.,TRBV6-5,once,TRBJ2-2,13,TGTGCCAGCAGAGGGGTCTTCACCGGGGAGCTGTTTTTT,CASRGVFTGELFF
TRBD1,TRBV30,.,TRBJ1-5,14,TGTGCCTGGGATACAGGGGATGGCAATCAGCCCCAGCATTTT,CAWDTGDGNQPQHF
.,TRBV30,.,TRBJ1-1,13,TGTGCCGGGAGGGGGGGGTCCAACACTGAAGCTTTCTTT,CAGRGGSNTEAFF
.,TRBV2,.,TRBJ2-7,14,TGTGCCAGCAGAGGCACCCTAGGGGCCTACGAGCAGTACTTC,CASRGTLGAYEQYF
.,TRBV7-9,.,TRBJ1-2,13,TGTGCCAGCAGCATCCCGACAGGCTATGGCTACACCTTC,CASSIPTGYGYTF
TRBD2,TRBV4-2,.,TRBJ2-1,14,TGTGCCAGCAGCCAAGAACTAGCGTACAATGAGCAGTTCTTC,CASSQELAYNEQFF
TRBD2,TRBV27,.,TRBJ2-7,16,TGTGCCAGCAGTTCCATTCTAGCGGGAGGGTCCTACGAGCAGTACTTC,CASSSILAGGSYEQYF
.,TRBV28,.,TRBJ1-2,12,TGTGCCAGCAGCGTCGGACACGATGGCTACACCTTC,CASSVGHDGYTF
.,TRBV7-8,.,TRBJ2-7,14,TGTGCCAGCAGCTATCCCCCCGCAGGTTACGAGCAGTACTTC,CASSYPPAGYEQYF
TRBD2,TRBV6-5,.,TRBJ2-7,15,TGTGCCAGCAGTTACGACGGCGGGAGAACTACGAAGCAGTACTTC,CASSYDGGRTTKQYF
.,TRBV7-3,.,TRBJ2-2,14,TGTGCCAGCAGCTTTAGGGGGTCCGAAGGGGAGCTGTTTTTT,CASSFRGSEGELFF
.,TRBV10-3,.,TRBJ2-3,12,TGTGCCATCAGTGACCACCCAGATACGCAGTATTTT,CAISDHPDTQYF
.,TRBV5-6,.,TRBJ2-1,12,TGTGCCAGCAGCTTGGGAGGACCTGAGCAGTTCTTC,CASSLGGPEQFF
.,TRBV15,.,TRBJ2-3,13,TGTGCCACCAGCACAAGGAGGGGGGATACGCAGTATTTT,CATSTRRGDTQYF
TRBD1,TRBV28,.,TRBJ2-7,13,TGTGCCAGCAACGGACAGGGTTTGGGTGAGCAGTACTTC,CASNGQGLGEQYF
TRBD2,TRBV6-1,.,TRBJ2-5,16,TGTGCCAGCAGTGCTCCCCGGACTAGTCCACGGGAGACCCAGTACTTC,CASSAPRTSPRETQYF
.,TRBV28,.,TRBJ2-5,13,TGTGCCAGCAACCTAGTCCTACAAGAGACCCAGTACTTC,CASNLVLQETQYF
TRBD1,TRBV27,.,TRBJ1-1,14,TGTGCCAGCAGTTTCGGGACAGGGGGCTCTGAAGCTTTCTTT,CASSFGTGGSEAFF
TRBD1,TRBV10-3,.,TRBJ2-7,14,TGTGCCATCAGTTCCCGGGACAGCCCTTACGAGCAGTACTTC,CAISSRDSPYEQYF
.,TRBV4-1,.,TRBJ2-1,17,TGCGCCAGCAGCCAAGAGGCGGCGGGAAGCTCCTACAATGAGCAGTTCTTC,CASSQEAAGSSYNEQFF
.,TRBV7-5,once,TRBJ2-4,17,TGTGTCAGAAGCTTAGTCCCGCGTCGGGAGGATGGAAACATTCAGTACTTC,CVRSLVPRREDGNIQYF
.,TRBV2,.,TRBJ2-7,15,TGTGCCAGCAGTGAAGGGGCGGGATGGTGGTACGAGCAGTACTTC,CASSEGAGWWYEQYF
TRBD2,TRBV7-9,.,TRBJ2-1,15,TGTGCCAGCAGCTTACCCGGACTAGCGGTTAATGAGCAGTTCTTC,CASSLPGLAVNEQFF
TRBD1,TRBV28,.,TRBJ1-2,15,TGTGCCAGCAGTTTCGGGACAGGGACTCGTTATGGCTACACCTTC,CASSFGTGTRYGYTF
.,TRBV11-2,.,TRBJ2-3,16,TGTGCCAGCAGCTTATCCGGCGGAGCTAGCACAGATACGCAGTATTTT,CASSLSGGASTDTQYF
TRBD2,TRBV6-7,.,TRBJ2-7,14,TGTGCCAGCAGTTACCAGCGGGAGATCTACGAGCAGTACTTC,CASSYQREIYEQYF
.,TRBV28,once,TRBJ2-7,14,TGTGCCAGCAGAAACACAAAGTCAGTCTACGAGCAGTACTTC,CASRNTKSVYEQYF